This T cell receptor beta chain appears in the sequencing data of a study of T cell repertoires in cytomegalovirus infection. Across the study: Shared public TCR beta signatures pointed to both CMV infection and a matching HLA type. Findings and limits, study-wide: It was HLA-C-restricted CMV-specific TCR beta clonotypes that dominated the response ex vivo.

A word on this clonotype: The antigen remains unidentified.

TCRdb re-called the reads through MiXCR, storing one row per CDR3 protein. The top ten clones hold around a tenth of a sample with roughly 130,000 distinct CDR3 sequences, roughly 9% of them seen once. This CDR3 is 18 amino acids long. In germline, CDR1 is MNHEY, CDR2 SVGEGT. The junction had 6 bases not matched to a gene; V was cut back by 0 bases and J by 0 bases. The sample consisted of PBMCs. This chain connects TRBV6-2 or TRBV6-3 to TRBJ2-1; 9 bases align to TRBD2. This clonotype was obtained from a human donor in good health (CMV status not recorded). Some clones in this sample may be carry-over from other donors' samples. For the CDR3, the DNA is TGTGCCAGCAGTTACTCCGAGCGGGGGGTTGACTCCTACAATGAGCAGTTCTTC. This translates into CASSYSERGVDSYNEQFF.